This TCR beta chain was retrieved from a study of T cells in Graves' hyperthyroidism and ophthalmopathy. A word on this clonotype: Its antigen is not identified.

V lost 3 bases to trimming and J lost 0 bases, with 18 bases between them. This CDR3 region has 17 residues. CDR1 is DFQATT and CDR2 is SNEGSKA in the germline V gene (reference sequence). Using RNA transcripts as the source, TCR beta CDR3 regions were amplified. First-round RT-PCR of the TCR CDR3 relied on the HTBI primer set. Each CDR3 protein is one row after TCRdb ran MiXCR on the multiplex PCR reads. Of some 600,000 distinct CDR3 sequences listed, 11% to 15% were seen once; the top ten hold around 5.4%. The study excluded patients with uncontrolled infection, other autoimmune disease, pregnancy or lactation. Blood sampling occurred at first hyperthyroidism diagnosis, ahead of any ophthalmopathy symptoms. The study's findings and limits: Ophthalmopathy and stable hyperthyroidism were told apart by a 13 V-J model. Also found in blood were most expanded thyroid clonotypes above 0.001.

This clonotype was sampled from a woman aged 25 to 45 with Graves' hyperthyroidism that later progressed to Graves' ophthalmopathy. The sequencing input was blood. The chain joins TRBV20-1 to TRBJ2-1; D perhaps matches TRBD2 (6 bases). CDR3 in DNA: TGCAGTGCTAGGGTCCTAGGGGCGGGGAGCTCCTACAATGAGCAGTTCTTC. It codes for CSARVLGAGSSYNEQFF.